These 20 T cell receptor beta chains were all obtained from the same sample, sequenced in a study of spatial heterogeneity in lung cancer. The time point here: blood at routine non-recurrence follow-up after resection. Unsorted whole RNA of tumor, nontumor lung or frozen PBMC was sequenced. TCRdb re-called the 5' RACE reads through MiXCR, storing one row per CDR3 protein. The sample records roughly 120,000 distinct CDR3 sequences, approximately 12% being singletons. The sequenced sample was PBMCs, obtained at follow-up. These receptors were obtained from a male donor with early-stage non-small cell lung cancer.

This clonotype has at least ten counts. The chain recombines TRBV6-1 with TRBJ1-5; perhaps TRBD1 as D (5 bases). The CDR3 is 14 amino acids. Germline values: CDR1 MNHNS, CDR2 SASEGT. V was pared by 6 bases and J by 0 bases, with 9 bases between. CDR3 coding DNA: TGTGCCAGCAGGCAGGGAAGTAGCAATCAGCCCCAGCATTTT. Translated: CASRQGSSNQPQHF.

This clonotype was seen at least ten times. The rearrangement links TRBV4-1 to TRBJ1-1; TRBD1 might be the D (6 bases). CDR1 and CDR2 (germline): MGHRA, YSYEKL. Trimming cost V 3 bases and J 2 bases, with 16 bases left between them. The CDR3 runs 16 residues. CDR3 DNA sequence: TGCGCCAGCAGCCAGGATCAGGGACACCTCAACACTGAAGCTTTCTTT. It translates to CASSQDQGHLNTEAFF.

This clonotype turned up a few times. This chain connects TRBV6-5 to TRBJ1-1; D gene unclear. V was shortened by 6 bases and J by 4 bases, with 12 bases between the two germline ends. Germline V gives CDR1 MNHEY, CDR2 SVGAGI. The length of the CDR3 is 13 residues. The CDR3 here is CASSWTRSTEAFF. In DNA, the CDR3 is TGTGCCAGCAGCTGGACCCGGAGCACTGAAGCTTTCTTT.

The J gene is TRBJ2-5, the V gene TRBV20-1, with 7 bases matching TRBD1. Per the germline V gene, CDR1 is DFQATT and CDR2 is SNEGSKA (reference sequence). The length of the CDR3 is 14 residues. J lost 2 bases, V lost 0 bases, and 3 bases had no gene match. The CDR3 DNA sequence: TGCAGTGCTAGAGATTGGGGACAGCAAGAGACCCAGTACTTC. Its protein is CSARDWGQQETQYF.

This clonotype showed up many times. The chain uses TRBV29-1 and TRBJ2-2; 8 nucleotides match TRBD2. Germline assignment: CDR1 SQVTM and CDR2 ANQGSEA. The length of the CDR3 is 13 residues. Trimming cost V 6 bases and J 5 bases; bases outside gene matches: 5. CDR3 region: CSVASGGTGELFF. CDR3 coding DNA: TGCAGCGTGGCGAGCGGGGGAACCGGGGAGCTGTTTTTT.

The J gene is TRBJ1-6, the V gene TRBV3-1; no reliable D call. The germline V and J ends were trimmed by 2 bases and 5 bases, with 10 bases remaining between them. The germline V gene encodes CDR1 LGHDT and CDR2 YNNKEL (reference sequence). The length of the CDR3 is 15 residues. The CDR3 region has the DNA TGTGCCAGCAGCCAATTTTCAGGAAATAATTCACCCCTCCACTTT. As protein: CASSQFSGNNSPLHF.

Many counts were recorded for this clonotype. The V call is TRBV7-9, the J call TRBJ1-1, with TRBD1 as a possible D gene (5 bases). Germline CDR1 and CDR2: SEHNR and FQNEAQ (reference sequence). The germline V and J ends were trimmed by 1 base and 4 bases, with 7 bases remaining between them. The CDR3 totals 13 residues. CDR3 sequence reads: CASSLDQGTEAFF. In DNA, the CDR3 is TGTGCCAGCAGCTTAGACCAGGGCACTGAAGCTTTCTTT.

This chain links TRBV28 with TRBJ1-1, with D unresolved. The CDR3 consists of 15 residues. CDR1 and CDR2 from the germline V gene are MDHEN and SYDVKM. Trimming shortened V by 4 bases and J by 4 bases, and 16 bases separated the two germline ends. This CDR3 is CASSSFAGYGTEAFF. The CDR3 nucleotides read TGTGCCAGCAGTTCTTTCGCAGGATATGGCACTGAAGCTTTCTTT.

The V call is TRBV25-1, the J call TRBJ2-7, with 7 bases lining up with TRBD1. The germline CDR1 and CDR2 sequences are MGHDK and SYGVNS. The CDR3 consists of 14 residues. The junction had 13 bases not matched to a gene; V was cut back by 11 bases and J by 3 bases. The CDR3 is CAGREQGPCYEQYF. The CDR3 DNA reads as TGTGCCGGGAGAGAACAGGGGCCCTGCTACGAGCAGTACTTC.

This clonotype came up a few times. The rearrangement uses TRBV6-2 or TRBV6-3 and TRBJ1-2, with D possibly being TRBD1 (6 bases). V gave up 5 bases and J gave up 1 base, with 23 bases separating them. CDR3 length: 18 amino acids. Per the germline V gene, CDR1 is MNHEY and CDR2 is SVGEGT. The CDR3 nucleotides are TGTGCCAGCAGTCAGAGGATTTATAGGACAGCTGATAACTATGGCTACACCTTC. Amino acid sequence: CASSQRIYRTADNYGYTF.

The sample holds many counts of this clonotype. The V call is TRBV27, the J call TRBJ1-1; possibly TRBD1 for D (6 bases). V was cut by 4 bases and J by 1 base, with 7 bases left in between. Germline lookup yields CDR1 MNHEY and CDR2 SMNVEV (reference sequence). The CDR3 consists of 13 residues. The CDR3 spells CASSYRENTEAFF. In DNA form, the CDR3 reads TGTGCCAGCAGTTACAGGGAGAACACTGAAGCTTTCTTT.

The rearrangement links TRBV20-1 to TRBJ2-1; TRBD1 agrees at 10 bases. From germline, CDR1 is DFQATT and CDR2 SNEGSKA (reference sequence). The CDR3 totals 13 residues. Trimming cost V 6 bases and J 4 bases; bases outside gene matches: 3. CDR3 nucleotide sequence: TGCAGTGCCGCGGGACAGGGGTACAATGAGCAGTTCTTC. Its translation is CSAAGQGYNEQFF.

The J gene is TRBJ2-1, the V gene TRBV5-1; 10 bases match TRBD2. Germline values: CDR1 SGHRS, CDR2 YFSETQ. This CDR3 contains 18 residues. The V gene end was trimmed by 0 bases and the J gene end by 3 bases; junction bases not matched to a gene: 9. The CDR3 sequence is CASSLGRLAGVFYNEQFF. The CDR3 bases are TGCGCCAGCAGCTTGGGACGGCTAGCGGGGGTTTTCTACAATGAGCAGTTCTTC.

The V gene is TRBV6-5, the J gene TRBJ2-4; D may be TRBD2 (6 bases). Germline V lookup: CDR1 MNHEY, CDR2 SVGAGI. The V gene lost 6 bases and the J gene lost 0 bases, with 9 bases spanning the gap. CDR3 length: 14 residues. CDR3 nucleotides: TGTGCCAGCAGGACCGGGGGAGCCAAAAACATTCAGTACTTC. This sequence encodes CASRTGGAKNIQYF.

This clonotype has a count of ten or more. CDR3 residues: CASSRTGNTGELFF. DNA of the CDR3: TGTGCCAGCAGCCGGACAGGGAACACCGGGGAGCTGTTTTTT. The chain recombines TRBV7-9 with TRBJ2-2; 7 nucleotides match TRBD1. The CDR3 is made up of 14 amino acids. Germline CDR1 is SEHNR and CDR2 is FQNEAQ (reference sequence). J was trimmed by 1 base and V by 5 bases; bases with no gene match: 1.

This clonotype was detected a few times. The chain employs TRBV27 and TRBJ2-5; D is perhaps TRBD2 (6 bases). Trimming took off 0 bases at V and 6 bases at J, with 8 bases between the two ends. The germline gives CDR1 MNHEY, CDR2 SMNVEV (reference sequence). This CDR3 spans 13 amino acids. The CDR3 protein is CASSLSGGKTQYF. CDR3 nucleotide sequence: TGTGCCAGCAGTTTATCGGGGGGAAAGACCCAGTACTTC.

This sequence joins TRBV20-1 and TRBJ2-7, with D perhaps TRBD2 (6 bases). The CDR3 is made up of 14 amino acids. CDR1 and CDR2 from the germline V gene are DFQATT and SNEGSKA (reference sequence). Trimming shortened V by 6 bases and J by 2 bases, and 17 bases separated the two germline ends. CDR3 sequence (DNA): TGCAGTGCCCTAGCATGGGACTTCGCCTACGAGCAGTACTTC. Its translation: CSALAWDFAYEQYF.

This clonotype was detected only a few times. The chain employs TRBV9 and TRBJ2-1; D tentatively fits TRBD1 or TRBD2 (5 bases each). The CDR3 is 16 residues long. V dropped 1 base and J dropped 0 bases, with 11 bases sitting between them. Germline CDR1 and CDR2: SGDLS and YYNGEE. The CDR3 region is CASSVTGTGSYNEQFF. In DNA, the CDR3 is TGTGCCAGCAGCGTAACCGGGACGGGCTCCTACAATGAGCAGTTCTTC.

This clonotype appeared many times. The CDR3 DNA reads TGTGCCAGCAGTTTGATCGGACAGACGCGTTGGTCTGGCTACACCTTC. Its protein product is CASSLIGQTRWSGYTF. The rearrangement links TRBV28 to TRBJ1-2; tentatively, D is TRBD1 (6 bases). Per the germline V gene, CDR1 is MDHEN and CDR2 is SYDVKM. The germline V and J ends were trimmed by 3 bases and 7 bases, with 21 bases remaining between them. This CDR3 has 16 amino acids.

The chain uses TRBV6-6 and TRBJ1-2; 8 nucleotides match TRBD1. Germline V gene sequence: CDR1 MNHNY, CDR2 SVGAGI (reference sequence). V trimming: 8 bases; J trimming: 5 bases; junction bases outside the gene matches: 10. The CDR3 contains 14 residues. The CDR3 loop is CASARTGPMYGYTF. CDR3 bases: TGTGCCAGCGCCCGGACAGGGCCTATGTATGGCTACACCTTC.